A single sample gave rise to the 6 T cell receptor beta chains below, sequenced in a study of blood T cell repertoires in COVID-19. Some clones are missing from TCRdb's copy, which holds only in-frame ones; the method was immunoSEQ multiplex PCR. The sample contains about 150,000 clones, about three quarters of which appear only once. The sequenced sample was peripheral blood. These receptors originate from a man aged 45 to 65 with acute or convalescent COVID-19.

The table lists this clone with a few counts. The CDR3 region has the DNA TGTGCCAGCAGCCAAGACAGGGCAGCGGGGAGGAACGAGCAGTACTTC. Translated, it gives CASSQDRAAGRNEQYF. This chain uses TRBV3-1 (or the pseudogene TRBV3-2) with TRBJ2-7, with 7 bases fitting TRBD2. The V and J ends lost 0 bases and 5 bases, in that order; junction bases with no gene match: 10. CDR1 and CDR2 from the germline V gene are LGHDT and YNNKEL (reference sequence). The CDR3 contains 16 residues.

The J gene is TRBJ1-1, the V gene TRBV9; 9 bases match TRBD1. From germline, CDR1 is SGDLS and CDR2 YYNGEE. The junction had 7 bases not matched to a gene; V was cut back by 3 bases and J by 1 base. CDR3 size: 16 residues. The CDR3: CASSARRGQGNTEAFF. DNA for the CDR3: TGTGCCAGCAGCGCCCGCCGGGGACAGGGGAACACTGAAGCTTTCTTT. The full variable domain, in which reference TRBV9 and TRBJ1-1 provide the parts outside the CDR3, is DSGVTQTPKHLITATGQRVTLRCSPRSGDLSVYWYQQSLDQGLQFLIQYYNGEERAKGNILERFSAQQFPDLHSELNLSSLELGDSALYFCASSARRGQGNTEAFFGQGTRLTVV.

The chain couples TRBV5-1 to TRBJ1-2; no definite D call. The germline gives CDR1 SGHRS, CDR2 YFSETQ. The CDR3 runs 14 residues. V shed 1 base and J shed 2 bases, with 9 bases lying between them. CDR3 in amino acids: CASSLSTANYGYTF. CDR3 sequence (DNA): TGCGCCAGCAGCTTGTCAACAGCCAACTATGGCTACACCTTC.

The chain has TRBV7-2 and TRBJ1-2; D ambiguous. V was pared by 2 bases and J by 2 bases, with 12 bases between. CDR1 and CDR2 from the germline V gene are SGHTA and FQGNSA. The CDR3 runs 15 residues. The CDR3 nucleotides are TGTGCCAGCAGCTTATCGGGCAGCGGAAACTATGGCTACACCTTC. Translated: CASSLSGSGNYGYTF.

V gene TRBV7-8 combines with J gene TRBJ2-1; a weak D match, TRBD2 (6 bases). This CDR3 spans 15 amino acids. Trimming left V 6 bases short and J 2 bases short, with 14 bases between. Germline V lookup: CDR1 SGHVS, CDR2 FQNEAQ. CDR3 amino acids: CASSYSGAPYNEQFF. The CDR3 DNA sequence: TGTGCCAGCAGTTATAGCGGAGCTCCCTACAATGAGCAGTTCTTC. Supplemented by reference TRBV7-8 and TRBJ2-1, the full variable domain reads GAGVSQSPRYKVAKRGQDVALRCDPISGHVSLFWYQQALGQGPEFLTYFQNEAQLDKSGLPSDRFFAERPEGSVSTLKIQRTQQEDSAVYLCASSYSGAPYNEQFFGPGTRLTVL.

The V call is TRBV4-2, the J call TRBJ2-3, with D hard to call. CDR1 is LGHNA and CDR2 is YNFKEQ in the germline V gene. V was shortened by 1 base and J by 0 bases, with 8 bases between the two germline ends. The CDR3 runs to 15 residues. The CDR3 DNA sequence: TGTGCCAGCAGCCAAGGGATAGCTAGCACAGATACGCAGTATTTT. Encoded protein: CASSQGIASTDTQYF.